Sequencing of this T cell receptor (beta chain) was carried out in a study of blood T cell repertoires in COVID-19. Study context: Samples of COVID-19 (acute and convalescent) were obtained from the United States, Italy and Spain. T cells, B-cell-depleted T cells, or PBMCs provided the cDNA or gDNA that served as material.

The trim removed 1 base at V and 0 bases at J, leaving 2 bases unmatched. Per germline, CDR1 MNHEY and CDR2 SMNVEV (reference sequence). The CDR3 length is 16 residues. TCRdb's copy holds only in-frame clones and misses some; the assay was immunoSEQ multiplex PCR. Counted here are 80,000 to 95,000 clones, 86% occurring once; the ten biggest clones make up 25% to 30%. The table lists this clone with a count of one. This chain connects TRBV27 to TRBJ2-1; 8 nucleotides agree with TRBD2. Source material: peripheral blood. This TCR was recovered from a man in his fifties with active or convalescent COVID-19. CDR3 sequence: CASSLLAGSSYNEQFF. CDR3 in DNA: TGTGCCAGCAGTTTATTAGCGGGAAGCTCCTACAATGAGCAGTTCTTC.